This TCR beta chain was recorded in a study of CD8 T cells in ankylosing spondylitis. Germline V gene lookup returns CDR1 MNHNS and CDR2 SASEGT. V lost 6 bases and J 5 bases, leaving 22 bases between the germline ends. The CDR3 runs 16 residues. General observations from the study: The authors reported significant enrichment of disease-linked clones in matched ankylosing spondylitis synovial fluid. Ankylosing spondylitis blood appeared to be characterized by a TCR beta motif of several highly homologous variants. Both synovial fluid and blood in reactive arthritis had previously been reported to carry some motif variants.

This clonotype was detected once. As yet, its antigen is unknown. Making use of molecular barcodes, quantitative 5'-RACE generated TCR beta libraries. TCRdb independently ran MiXCR on the 5' RACE reads; one entry per CDR3 protein. The sample has a few hundred thousand distinct CDR3 sequences, more than 20% seen once. The sequencing input was blood, either unsorted or a sorted T cell fraction (not recorded which). The genes are TRBV6-1 and TRBJ2-5, with a possible D match to TRBD2 (6 bases). This sequence was found in a male donor with ankylosing spondylitis. CDR3 region: CASSDTANLGGETQYF. The CDR3 nucleotides read TGTGCCAGCAGCGATACCGCTAACCTTGGGGGGGAGACCCAGTACTTC.